This T cell receptor beta chain was documented in a study of blood T cell repertoires in COVID-19. Study-wide background: Whether acute or convalescent, the COVID-19 samples came from the United States, Italy and Spain.

V was pared by 5 bases and J by 0 bases, with 13 bases between. Per the germline V gene, CDR1 is SGHTA and CDR2 is FQGNSA. There are 15 residues in the CDR3. Each participant's cohort was designated according to participant-reported clinical history. Data came from immunoSEQ multiplex PCR; TCRdb stores just in-frame clones and leaves some out. The table records 400,000 to 500,000 clones, 70% to 90% of them present only once. The chain couples TRBV7-2 to TRBJ1-2; tentatively, D is TRBD1 (6 bases). The receptor comes from a woman between 18 and 29 years old who had been exposed to COVID-19. The sample comprised PBMCs or T cells enriched from blood (not recorded which). DNA of the CDR3: TGTGCCAGCAGCGTAGGGACACTCACTAACTATGGCTACACCTTC. Encoded protein: CASSVGTLTNYGYTF.